The next 5 T cell receptor beta chains were all read from a single sample in a study of T cells after yellow fever vaccination. TCRdb ran MiXCR on the 5' RACE reads and lists one entry per CDR3 protein. The data contain 350,000 to 450,000 distinct CDR3 sequences, about 17% of them seen just once; the ten biggest clones take up roughly 19%. The starting material was PBMCs, obtained before the yellow fever booster vaccination. The receptors come from a man aged 18 to 35 who received the YFV17D yellow fever vaccine.

The gene calls are TRBV7-3 and TRBJ1-4; tentatively, D is TRBD1 (5 bases). CDR1 and CDR2 from the germline V gene are SGHTA and FQGTGA. Trimming took 1 base from V and 7 from J, leaving 13 bases between them. The CDR3 length is 15 residues. The CDR3 loop is CASSLNGGRGEKLFF. The CDR3 DNA reads TGTGCCAGCAGCTTAAATGGGGGGAGAGGTGAAAAACTGTTTTTT.

The chain uses TRBV7-9 and TRBJ2-7, with 11 bases identical to TRBD1. Germline loops: CDR1 SEHNR, CDR2 FQNEAQ (reference sequence). CDR3 length: 17 residues. The ends lost 6 bases at V and 2 bases at J; junction bases unmatched: 12. The CDR3 sequence: CASSPRGQGAIPYEQYF. As DNA, the CDR3 is TGTGCCAGCAGTCCACGTGGACAGGGGGCGATTCCCTACGAGCAGTACTTC.

This clonotype was observed many times. This chain links TRBV6-1 with TRBJ2-7; D is perhaps TRBD1 (6 bases). The CDR3 is 15 amino acids. The V gene's germline CDR1 is MNHNS and CDR2 SASEGT. Trimming took 1 base from V and 3 from J, leaving 13 bases between them. CDR3 in amino acids: CASSEGWVGGYEQYV. CDR3 nucleotides: TGTGCCAGCAGTGAAGGCTGGGTAGGGGGCTACGAGCAGTACGTC.

This chain uses TRBV5-1 with TRBJ2-7, with D perhaps matching TRBD2 (5 bases). The CDR3 has 17 residues. Trimming took off 4 bases at V and 7 bases at J, with 27 bases between the two ends. CDR1 SGHRS and CDR2 YFSETQ come from the germline V gene. The CDR3 loop reads CASSPAFGGGGVDEQYF. CDR3 nucleotides: TGCGCCAGCAGCCCAGCATTCGGAGGTGGTGGCGTTGATGAGCAGTACTTC.

The chain carries TRBV2 and TRBJ2-7, with D perhaps matching TRBD2 (5 bases). The CDR3 loop spans 14 amino acids. The V and J ends lost 3 bases and 6 bases respectively, with 15 bases between them. Per germline, CDR1 SNHLY and CDR2 FYNNEI. DNA for the CDR3: TGTGCCAGCAGTGATTGGACTGACCCCGTCGAGCAGTACGTC. Its protein is CASSDWTDPVEQYV.